This entry lists 14 T cell receptor beta chains sequenced from one sample in a study of CD8+CD57+ T cells in acquired aplastic anemia. The TCR beta profiling, which covered VDJ combination and CDR3 sequence, was carried out using genomic DNA as the template. TCRdb redid the calling of the reads with MiXCR, one entry per CDR3 protein. Found here are some 200,000 distinct CDR3 sequences, over 55% of them singletons; the top ten hold roughly 61%. All sequencing subjects had displayed CD8+CD57+ cell expansion on flow cytometry. Sequences were obtained from sorted CD4+, CD8+, or CD8+CD57+ T cells (not recorded which) from PBMCs. Receptor source: a human donor with aplastic anemia.

The rearrangement uses TRBV20-1 and TRBJ2-3; 8 bases line up with TRBD1. This CDR3 contains 15 residues. Germline loops: CDR1 DFQATT, CDR2 SNEGSKA (reference sequence). The CDR3 DNA sequence: TGCAGCGTTGTTCCAGGGGGCGCGGGCACAGATACGCAGTATTTT. This codes for CSVVPGGAGTDTQYF.

This clonotype was seen ten or more times. The V gene is TRBV9, the J gene TRBJ2-7; the D gene is possibly TRBD1 (5 bases). From germline, CDR1 is SGDLS and CDR2 YYNGEE. With 0 bases removed from V and 3 bases from J, the gap between germline ends came to 13 bases. This CDR3 comprises 15 residues. In nucleotides, the CDR3 is TGTGCCAGCAGCGTAGAAGTTGGGGCCTTCTACGAGCAGTACTTC. Translation: CASSVEVGAFYEQYF.

This rearrangement joins TRBV2 to TRBJ2-7; TRBD1 is a possible D gene (6 bases). In germline, CDR1 is SNHLY, CDR2 FYNNEI. The CDR3 contains 15 residues. Trimming cost V 6 bases and J 6 bases, with 21 bases left between them. The CDR3 region is CASRDTGPNSSEQYF. The CDR3 coding sequence is TGTGCCAGCAGAGATACAGGGCCCAATTCTTCCGAGCAGTACTTC.

The V call is TRBV5-1, the J call TRBJ1-6, with 8 bases lining up with TRBD1. This CDR3 is built from 15 residues. J gave up 8 bases and V 0 bases, and 4 bases lay outside the gene matches. Germline V CDR1 and CDR2: SGHRS, YFSETQ. DNA for the CDR3: TGCGCCAGCAGCTTGGCCGCAGGGGGCGATTCACCCCTCCACTTT. Its translation: CASSLAAGGDSPLHF.

Ten or more counts support this clonotype. This chain connects TRBV7-3 to TRBJ2-1; 7 bases fit TRBD2. The germline gives CDR1 SGHTA, CDR2 FQGTGA. The CDR3 totals 14 residues. The junction had 11 bases not matched to a gene; V was cut back by 9 bases and J by 6 bases. For the CDR3, the DNA is TGTGCCAGTTCGCGGGTGGGGGGGGGCAATGAGCAGTTCTTC. Amino acid sequence: CASSRVGGGNEQFF. Looking up the rest from reference TRBV7-3 and TRBJ2-1 gives the full variable domain: GAGVSQTPSNKVTEKGKYVELRCDPISGHTALYWYRQSLGQGPEFLIYFQGTGAADDSGLPNDRFFAVRPEGSVSTLKIQRTERGDSAVYLCASSRVGGGNEQFFGPGTRLTVL.

In the case of this clonotype: The junction does not match germline at one end; this may be a read error. The J gene is TRBJ2-1, the V gene TRBV12-3 or TRBV12-4; either TRBD1 or TRBD2 may fit D (5 bases each). CDR3 size: 16 residues. CDR3 protein: CASRPPTGRADNERFF. The CDR3 DNA follows: TGTGCCAGCAGGCCTCCGACTGGGCGGGCGGACAATGAGCGGTTCTTC.

Turning to this clonotype: Possible read error: a much larger clone is one base away. Since no conserved phenylalanine or tryptophan closes the CDR3, a read error is the likely cause. DNA of the CDR3: TGTGCCAGTACGCCGGGCCACCCCCACGAGCAGTACCTC. The encoded protein is CASTPGHPHEQYL. The V and J genes are TRBV27 and TRBJ2-7; D not resolved. This CDR3 is 13 amino acids long. V was shortened by 9 bases and J by 5 bases, with 17 bases between the two germline ends. CDR1 MNHEY and CDR2 SMNVEV come from the germline V gene (reference sequence).

On this clonotype: The junction departs from the called germline gene at one end, perhaps through a read error. The CDR3 DNA sequence: TGTGCTAGCAGCCCGTCAAATGAGCAGTTCTTC. Its translation: CASSPSNEQFF. This sequence joins TRBV7-2 and TRBJ2-1; no firm D call. Germline values: CDR1 SGHTA, CDR2 FQGNSA. The CDR3 contains 11 residues.

There are many counts of this clonotype. The V and J genes are TRBV6-5 and TRBJ1-4; 7 bases map to TRBD1. The junction had 12 bases not matched to a gene; V was cut back by 4 bases and J by 7 bases. Germline lookup yields CDR1 MNHEY and CDR2 SVGAGI. The CDR3 loop spans 16 amino acids. The CDR3 region is CASSSSRTGDREKLFF. Written as DNA, the CDR3 is TGTGCCAGCAGTTCTTCCCGGACAGGAGATCGTGAAAAACTGTTTTTT.

This sequence joins TRBV2 and TRBJ2-5; D remains unclear. V lost 7 bases and J lost 2, with 14 bases in between. The germline V gene has CDR1 SNHLY and CDR2 FYNNEI. This CDR3 spans 14 amino acids. This chain's CDR3 is CASTEGGIQETQYF. In DNA, the CDR3 is TGTGCCAGCACAGAAGGTGGCATTCAAGAGACCCAGTACTTC.

This clonotype was observed a handful of times. The rearrangement links TRBV10-3 to TRBJ2-5; 8 positions agree with TRBD2. This CDR3 is 15 amino acids long. Germline V gene data show CDR1 as ENHRY and CDR2 as SYGVKD. Trimming took 3 bases from V and 2 from J; bases not matched to a gene: 5. The chain's CDR3 is CAISEGGGLQETQYF. The DNA of the CDR3 is TGTGCCATCAGTGAAGGCGGGGGGCTACAAGAGACCCAGTACTTC.

The chain employs TRBV20-1 and TRBJ2-7; 8 nucleotides line up with TRBD2. J was trimmed by 3 bases and V by 3 bases; bases with no gene match: 10. CDR3 length: 15 residues. The germline gives CDR1 DFQATT, CDR2 SNEGSKA (reference sequence). The CDR3 bases are TGCAGTGCTAGCCCCTTTCGCGGGAGGCACTACGAGCAGTACTTC. Protein product: CSASPFRGRHYEQYF.

Comments on this clonotype: This may be a read error: a much more frequent sequence differs by one nucleotide. The chain recombines TRBV27 with TRBJ2-7; D is ambiguous. CDR1 and CDR2 (germline): MNHEY, SMNVEV (reference sequence). CDR3 length: 15 amino acids. This chain's CDR3 is CASSSVWHPVYERYF. CDR3 sequence (DNA): TGTGCCAGCAGTTCGGTCTGGCACCCTGTCTACGAGCGGTACTTC.

This sequence joins TRBV5-5 and TRBJ2-1, with D possibly TRBD2 on 5 matching bases. From germline, CDR1 is SGHKS and CDR2 YYEKEE (reference sequence). This CDR3 region has 17 residues. The V and J ends lost 0 bases and 5 bases respectively, with 18 bases between them. The CDR3 DNA reads TGTGCCAGCAGCTTGGGGCCCGCCCCGAGGGCGGACAATGAGCAGTTCTTC. Protein product: CASSLGPAPRADNEQFF.